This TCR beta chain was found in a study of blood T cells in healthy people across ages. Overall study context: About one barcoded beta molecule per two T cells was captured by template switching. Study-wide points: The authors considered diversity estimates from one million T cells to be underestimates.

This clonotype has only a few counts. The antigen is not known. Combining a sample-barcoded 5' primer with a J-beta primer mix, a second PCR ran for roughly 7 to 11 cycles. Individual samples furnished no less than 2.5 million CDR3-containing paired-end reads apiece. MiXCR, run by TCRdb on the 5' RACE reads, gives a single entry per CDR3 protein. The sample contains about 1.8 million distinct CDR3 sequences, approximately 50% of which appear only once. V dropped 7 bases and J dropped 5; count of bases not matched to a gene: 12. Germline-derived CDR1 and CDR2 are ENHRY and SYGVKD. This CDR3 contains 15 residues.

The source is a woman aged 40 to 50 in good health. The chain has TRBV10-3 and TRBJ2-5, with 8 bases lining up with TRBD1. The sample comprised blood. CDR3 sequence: CAIMEQGAVGETQYF. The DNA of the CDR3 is TGTGCCATCATGGAGCAGGGGGCTGTCGGGGAGACCCAGTACTTC.